Listed below are T cell receptor beta chains from one sample, sequenced in a study of blood T cell repertoires in COVID-19. Assay used: immunoSEQ multiplex PCR; TCRdb lists only in-frame clones, some missing. The repertoire holds a few hundred thousand clones, with more than 70% as singletons. Material for sequencing was PBMCs or T cells enriched from blood (not recorded which). These receptor sequences come from a middle-aged man in a cohort exposed to, infected with or recovered from COVID-19 (not recorded which). CDR3s include the opening cysteine and the closing phenylalanine or tryptophan. The D gene is left open where the match is weak. Clone size is stated in some rows and not others, as once, few, many or a class when expanded.

d_gene | j_gene | abundance | v_gene | CDR3nt | CDR3aa
- | TRBJ1-5 | - | TRBV30 | TGTGCCTGGAGTGTCCTCTCCAATCAGCCCCAGCATTTT | CAWSVLSNQPQHF
- | TRBJ2-2 | - | TRBV6-5 | TGTGCCAGCAGTTACACCTCCAGCGGTCACACCGGGGAGCTGTTTTTT | CASSYTSSGHTGELFF
- | TRBJ1-3 | - | TRBV15 | TGTGCCACCAGCAGGGAGGAGTTGGGGGGAAACACCATATATTTT | CATSREELGGNTIYF
TRBD1 | TRBJ1-2 | - | TRBV5-1 | TGCGCCAGCAGGGATACAGGGGGCATAGGCTACACCTTC | CASRDTGGIGYTF
TRBD1 | TRBJ1-6 | - | TRBV7-2 | TGTGCCAGCAGCTTACTGACAGGGGGCGCAAATTCACCCCTCCACTTT | CASSLLTGGANSPLHF
- | TRBJ1-3 | - | TRBV7-2 | TGTGCCAGCAGCTCAACAGGTGGTCTAGGAAACACCATATATTTT | CASSSTGGLGNTIYF
TRBD2 | TRBJ2-3 | - | TRBV3-1/TRBV3-2 | TGTGCCAGCAGCCACGCCGGGACTAGCGTAGCCGATACGCAGTATTTT | CASSHAGTSVADTQYF
TRBD1 | TRBJ1-5 | - | TRBV7-2 | TGTGCCAGCAGCCCAAGACAGGGATTGAAGGATCAGCCCCAGCATTTT | CASSPRQGLKDQPQHF
TRBD1 | TRBJ1-2 | - | TRBV19 | TGTGCCAGTAGCCTACAGGGGTGGTCGGACTATGGCTACACCTTC | CASSLQGWSDYGYTF
- | TRBJ1-6 | - | TRBV5-1 | TGCGCCAGCAGCCCGACCGACAGCTTAATTTCACCCCTCCACTTT | CASSPTDSLISPLHF
TRBD1 | TRBJ2-1 | - | TRBV12-5 | TGTGCTAGTGGTTCCGGGACTTACGGGACAGGGGTAAGGGGGTTCTTC | CASGSGTYGTGVRGFF
TRBD1 | TRBJ1-6 | - | TRBV6-5 | TGTGCCAGCAGTTACACCGGGACAGGGTACGGTTCACCCCTCCACTTT | CASSYTGTGYGSPLHF
TRBD1 | TRBJ1-1 | - | TRBV9 | TGTGCCAGCAGCTCCCAAGCCGGGACAGTCAACACTGAAGCTTTCTTT | CASSSQAGTVNTEAFF
- | TRBJ2-1 | - | TRBV7-2 | TGTGCCAGCAGCTTAGGTCACGCGGTTTACAATGAGCAGTTCTTC | CASSLGHAVYNEQFF
- | TRBJ1-5 | - | TRBV7-2 | TGTGCCAGCAGCTCCTGGACGGGAAAGAATCAGCCCCAGCATTTT | CASSSWTGKNQPQHF
TRBD1 | TRBJ2-2 | - | TRBV6-5 | TGTGCCAGCAGACCCGGACAGGGGAGGACCGGGGAGCTGTTTTTT | CASRPGQGRTGELFF
TRBD2 | TRBJ2-1 | - | TRBV27 | TGTGCCAGCAGTAGTAGCGGGAGGAGGAATGAGCAGTTCTTC | CASSSSGRRNEQFF
TRBD2 | TRBJ2-5 | - | TRBV7-2 | TGTGCCAGCAGCTCGTTCGGAGCGGGAGTAGCGGAGACCCAGTACTTC | CASSSFGAGVAETQYF
- | TRBJ2-7 | - | TRBV12-3/TRBV12-4 | TGTGCCAGCAGTCGTGTTTCCTCCTACGAGCAGTACTTC | CASSRVSSYEQYF
- | TRBJ2-5 | - | TRBV30 | TGTGCCTGGAGTGAGGGGGCGGGGTTACGGGAGACCCAGTACTTC | CAWSEGAGLRETQYF
- | TRBJ1-1 | few | TRBV4-1 | TGCGCCAGCAGCTCCCGTTCTCAGTGGGGCGGGAACACTGAAGCTTTCTTT | CASSSRSQWGGNTEAFF
- | TRBJ1-5 | - | TRBV5-1 | TGCGCCAGCAGCTTATCCGGGGGAAGCAATCAGCCCCAGCATTTT | CASSLSGGSNQPQHF
- | TRBJ1-5 | - | TRBV3-1/TRBV3-2 | TGTGCCAGCAGCTCTTTATCAGGGGTCGGTCAGCCCCAGCATTTT | CASSSLSGVGQPQHF
- | TRBJ1-1 | - | TRBV18 | TGTGCCAGCTCACCACTTCAGGGGCAGGCTGAAGCTTTCTTT | CASSPLQGQAEAFF
TRBD1 | TRBJ1-4 | - | TRBV7-9 | TGTGCCAGCAGAAATATCCCAGGGGGCGGTAATGAAAAACTGTTTTTT | CASRNIPGGGNEKLFF
- | TRBJ2-7 | few | TRBV6-6 | TGTGCCAGCAGAACAGGGATCGAGCAGTACTTC | CASRTGIEQYF
- | TRBJ1-1 | - | TRBV10-3 | TGTGCCATCAGTGGGGCGAACACTGAAGCTTTCTTT | CAISGANTEAFF
- | TRBJ1-2 | - | TRBV24-1 | TGTGCCACCAGTGATTTTAACGGAGGGGATGGCTACACCTTC | CATSDFNGGDGYTF
TRBD2 | TRBJ2-3 | - | TRBV29-1 | TGCAGCGTTGATACTAGCGGCACAGATACGCAGTATTTT | CSVDTSGTDTQYF
- | TRBJ2-7 | - | TRBV7-2 | TGTGCCAGCAGCTTCTACAGGGCCTACGAGCAGTACTTC | CASSFYRAYEQYF
TRBD1 | TRBJ1-5 | - | TRBV6-5 | TGTGCCAGCAGTTATCAGGGGGGCAATCAGCCCCAGCATTTT | CASSYQGGNQPQHF
- | TRBJ2-7 | - | TRBV5-1 | TGCGCCAGCAGCTTGGATGCCGGTATCTCCTACGAGCAGTACTTC | CASSLDAGISYEQYF
TRBD1 | TRBJ1-2 | - | TRBV23-1 | TGCGCCAGCAGTCAATCGAAACAGGGGATCGGCTACACCTTC | CASSQSKQGIGYTF
- | TRBJ1-2 | - | TRBV5-6 | TGTGCCAGCAGCTTGGATTTGCGCAGGGATAGCTACACCTTC | CASSLDLRRDSYTF
- | TRBJ1-5 | once | TRBV6-5 | TGTGCCAGCAGTTACAATCGGTTTAGCAATCAGCCCCAGCATTTT | CASSYNRFSNQPQHF
TRBD2 | TRBJ2-3 | - | TRBV27 | TGTGCCAGCAGTGAGGGTTTAGCGGGGACAGATACGCAGTATTTT | CASSEGLAGTDTQYF
- | TRBJ2-7 | few | TRBV3-1/TRBV3-2 | TGTGCCAGCAGCCAAAGGGGAGGACTGGTCAGCTCCTACGAGCAGTACTTC | CASSQRGGLVSSYEQYF
TRBD1 | TRBJ1-5 | - | TRBV2 | TGTGCCAGCAGTTTCCATCAGGGGGAGACTCAGCCCCAGCATTTT | CASSFHQGETQPQHF
TRBD1 | TRBJ2-7 | - | TRBV28 | TGTGCCAGCAGTCCACCGACAGGGCTCAGCAGCGAGCAGTACTTC | CASSPPTGLSSEQYF
TRBD2 | TRBJ2-2 | - | TRBV3-1/TRBV3-2 | TGTGCCAGCAGACTTGCGGGAGGGGTCGGGGAGCTGTTTTTT | CASRLAGGVGELFF
- | TRBJ2-2 | - | TRBV6-4 | TGTGCCAGCACCCCACAGGGAAGGACCGGGGAGCTGTTTTTT | CASTPQGRTGELFF
- | TRBJ2-3 | - | TRBV12-5 | TGTGCTAGTGGTTTGGTACTTTTTTGCGTGCCAGATACGCAGTATTTT | CASGLVLFCVPDTQYF
- | TRBJ2-1 | - | TRBV5-1 | TGCGCCAGCAGCTTGCAGGGGCTGAATTTCAATGAGCAGTTCTTC | CASSLQGLNFNEQFF
- | TRBJ1-2 | - | TRBV6-5 | TGTGCCAGCAGTTTGGCAGGCCTTCACTATGGCTACACCTTC | CASSLAGLHYGYTF
TRBD1 | TRBJ1-3 | - | TRBV18 | TGTGCCAGCTCACCCCTGGGACAGGTGAGCTCTGGAAACACCATATATTTT | CASSPLGQVSSGNTIYF
TRBD2 | TRBJ2-1 | - | TRBV19 | TGTGCCAGTAGTATTTCAACTTCTAGCGGGAGTATCTATGAGCAGTTCTTC | CASSISTSSGSIYEQFF
- | TRBJ2-5 | - | TRBV28 | TGTGCCAGCAGACCGGACAGTCCGGCGGCCCAGTACTTC | CASRPDSPAAQYF
TRBD2 | TRBJ2-2 | - | TRBV11-2 | TGTGCCAGCAGCTTAGTTCTAGCGGGAGGGCACGGGGAGCTGTTTTTT | CASSLVLAGGHGELFF
- | TRBJ1-1 | few | TRBV19 | TGTGCCAGTAGACCGGGGAGGCCAACTGAAGCTTTCTTT | CASRPGRPTEAFF
TRBD2 | TRBJ2-3 | - | TRBV7-3 | TGTGCCAGCAGCTTAGGGCTAGCGGGAGGTCGCCCCGGGGCAGATACGCAGTATTTT | CASSLGLAGGRPGADTQYF